This T cell receptor beta chain was obtained from a study of control samples from healthy donors and cancer patients. Assay: immunoSEQ multiplex PCR; the TCRdb copy retains only in-frame clones and omits some. The table has fewer than 500,000 clones, approximately 92% seen once. Germline CDR1 and CDR2: MRHNA and SNTAGT. The CDR3 is 16 residues long. Turning to this clone: A junction boundary mismatches the germline segment, possibly from a read error.

The sequencing input was PBMCs. The receptor was derived from a man aged 35 to 55 with head and neck cancer. V and J are TRBV6-4 and TRBJ1-2, with a weak D call TRBD1 (6 bases). The CDR3 region has the DNA TGTGCCAGCAGTGACTCGAGACCTCAGGGGCAGCATGGCTACGCCTTC. It translates to CASSDSRPQGQHGYAF.